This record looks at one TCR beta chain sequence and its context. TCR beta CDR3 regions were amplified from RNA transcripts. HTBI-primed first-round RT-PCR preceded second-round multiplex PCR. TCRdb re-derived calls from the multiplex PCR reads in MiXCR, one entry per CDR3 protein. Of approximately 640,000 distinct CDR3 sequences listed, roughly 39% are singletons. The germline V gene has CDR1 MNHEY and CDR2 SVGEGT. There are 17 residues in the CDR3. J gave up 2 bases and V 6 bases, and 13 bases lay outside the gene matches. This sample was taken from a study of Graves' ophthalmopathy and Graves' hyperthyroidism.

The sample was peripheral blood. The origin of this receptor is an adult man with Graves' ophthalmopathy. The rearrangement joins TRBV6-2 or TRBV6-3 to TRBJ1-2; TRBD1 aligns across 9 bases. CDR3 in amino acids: CASSYDSQGQGNYGYTF. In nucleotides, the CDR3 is TGTGCCAGCAGCTACGACTCCCAGGGACAGGGAAACTATGGCTACACCTTC.